This T cell receptor (beta chain) derives from a study of monozygotic twins with inflammatory bowel disease. Study results and limitations: The existence of one strong signal or clonotype linked to IBD lacked support. IBD patients showed reduced TCRbeta diversity (inverse Simpson) versus healthy co-twins. Versus healthy twins, IBD patients showed fewer clonotypes shared with others, especially with disease activity.

Germline lookup yields CDR1 LGHNA and CDR2 YNFKEQ. This CDR3 region has 17 residues. On this clonotype itself: What it recognizes is unknown.

One entry per CDR3 protein, without DNA, is what TCRdb gives after re-calling the 5' RACE reads. This sample's clone table lists about 440,000 distinct CDR3 sequences. Blood was drawn at around 2.5 ml per donor. The sample was blood. The V gene is TRBV4-2, the J gene TRBJ2-4; TCRdb lists TRBD1, though no DNA is available to test this call. The receptor was derived from a human donor with ulcerative colitis or Crohn's disease, or a healthy co-twin of an affected twin (not recorded which). CDR3: CASSQDIPGGGANIQYF.